This T cell receptor (beta chain) comes out of a study of blood T cell repertoires in COVID-19. The germline V gene encodes CDR1 SGHDN and CDR2 FVKESK. The CDR3 loop spans 16 amino acids. V was pared by 2 bases and J by 1 base, with 4 bases of the junction left unmatched. Clones were read by immunoSEQ multiplex PCR, and TCRdb kept only the in-frame ones, dropping some. The table records more than 60,000 clones, roughly nine tenths of them present only once. The sequencing sample was made of peripheral blood. The sequence was obtained from a woman between 50 and 59 years old with active COVID-19. The rearrangement joins TRBV14 to TRBJ2-5; 10 bases map to TRBD1. The CDR3 nucleotides are TGTGCCAGCAGCCAACGACAGGGGGCTTCCCAAGAGACCCAGTACTTC. Encoded protein: CASSQRQGASQETQYF.